This TCR beta chain originates from a study of T cells after yellow fever vaccination. As for the study in general: Low-cell-number fractions underwent preparation using SMART-Seq v4 Ultra Low Input.

In germline, CDR1 is MGHDK, CDR2 SYGVNS. This CDR3 region has 15 residues. The V end was cut by 3 bases, the J end by 1 base, with 9 bases between. TCRdb reprocessed the 5' RACE reads with MiXCR, giving one entry per CDR3 protein. Altogether about 500,000 distinct CDR3 sequences are present, about a sixth being singletons, with the ten largest covering around 16%. Comments on this clonotype: The antigen is undetermined.

Study-level results: A minor fraction of clonotypes spanned both CD4 and CD8 compartments. Most primary-vaccination clones recurred post-booster (just under 98% CD4, around 90% CD8).

The sequence was obtained from a man aged 18 to 30 who received the YFV17D yellow fever vaccine. Sequenced material: PBMCs, taken less than 6 days after the first yellow fever vaccination. The V gene is TRBV25-1, the J gene TRBJ1-4, with a possible D match to TRBD1 (6 bases). Here the CDR3 reads CASSDPRGTNEKLFF. The CDR3 coding sequence is TGTGCCAGCAGTGACCCCAGGGGAACTAATGAAAAACTGTTTTTT. Filled out from reference TRBV25-1 and TRBJ1-4, the complete variable domain reads EADIYQTPRYLVIGTGKKITLECSQTMGHDKMYWYQQDPGMELHLIHYSYGVNSTEKGDLSSESTVSRIRTEHFPLTLESARPSHTSQYLCASSDPRGTNEKLFFGSGTQLSVL.